A single sample gave rise to the 20 T cell receptor beta chains below, sequenced in a study of shared clonotypes between healthy human individuals. Assay used: immunoSEQ multiplex PCR; TCRdb lists only in-frame clones, some missing. The sample has under 600,000 clones; 97% are singletons. The sequenced sample consisted of naive CD4+ T cells sorted from blood. The subset is: CD45RA+ positively selected. Source of these receptors: a woman in her thirties in good health.

The chain is built from TRBV4-1 and TRBJ1-2; 12 positions agree with TRBD1. V trimming: 3 bases; J trimming: 4 bases; junction bases outside the gene matches: 12. The CDR3 is 18 residues long. Germline V gene data show CDR1 as MGHRA and CDR2 as YSYEKL. The CDR3 loop is CASSHPGTGGGWGYGYTF. Here the CDR3 DNA reads TGCGCCAGCAGCCATCCCGGGACAGGGGGCGGTTGGGGCTATGGCTACACCTTC.

V and J are TRBV2 and TRBJ2-2; D is perhaps TRBD2 (5 bases). This CDR3 has 13 amino acids. Trimming left V 4 bases short and J 7 bases short, with 10 bases between. Germline CDR1 is SNHLY and CDR2 is FYNNEI. CDR3 sequence (DNA): TGTGCCAGCAGTGTAGAGGGTAGCGGGGAGCTGTTTTTT. Protein sequence: CASSVEGSGELFF.

This chain uses TRBV2 with TRBJ2-3, with 13 nucleotides matching TRBD2. The junction had 14 bases not matched to a gene; V was cut back by 8 bases and J by 3 bases. This CDR3 comprises 18 residues. In germline, CDR1 is SNHLY, CDR2 FYNNEI. DNA of the CDR3: TGTGCCAGCTCGCCCGACAAGAGACTAGCGGGAGGTACAGATACGCAGTATTTT. It specifies CASSPDKRLAGGTDTQYF.

The rearrangement links TRBV5-6 to TRBJ2-7; 10 positions match TRBD1. Trimming took 5 bases from V and 3 from J; bases not matched to a gene: 11. The CDR3 runs to 16 residues. Germline V lookup: CDR1 SGHDT, CDR2 YYEEEE. The CDR3 protein is CASRYETGTGDYEQYF. The CDR3 DNA reads as TGTGCCAGCAGGTATGAAACCGGGACAGGGGACTACGAGCAGTACTTC.

This chain links TRBV18 with TRBJ1-1; weak D call: TRBD1 (6 bases). With 2 bases removed from V and 5 bases from J, the gap between germline ends came to 12 bases. From germline, CDR1 is KGHSH and CDR2 LQKENI. This CDR3 comprises 14 residues. CDR3 loop: CASSPGGERTEAFF. CDR3 bases: TGTGCCAGCTCACCAGGGGGCGAACGAACTGAAGCTTTCTTT.

This sequence joins TRBV6-6 and TRBJ2-2, with 8 bases identical to TRBD2. V was pared by 5 bases and J by 7 bases, with 9 bases of the junction left unmatched. The germline V gene encodes CDR1 MNHNY and CDR2 SVGAGI (reference sequence). The CDR3 has 15 amino acids. The CDR3 loop is CASSDTGGPVGELFF. The CDR3 nucleotides read TGTGCCAGCAGTGACACGGGAGGGCCGGTCGGGGAGCTGTTTTTT.

This chain uses TRBV28 with TRBJ2-7; 11 bases fit TRBD1. This CDR3 spans 15 amino acids. Germline assignment: CDR1 MDHEN and CDR2 SYDVKM. Unmatched junction bases numbered 10, after V lost 5 bases and J lost 7 bases. The CDR3 sequence is CASSTSVDRGREQYF. For the CDR3, the DNA is TGTGCCAGCAGTACAAGCGTGGACAGGGGGCGTGAGCAGTACTTC.

The CDR3 is CATSGRDRGSSEQYF. For the CDR3, the DNA is TGTGCCACCAGCGGACGGGACAGGGGTTCTAGCGAGCAGTACTTC. The chain combines TRBV15 with TRBJ2-7; 10 nucleotides line up with TRBD1. This CDR3 spans 15 amino acids. With V trimmed by 5 bases and J by 6 bases, 10 bases remained unmatched. Looked up from germline, CDR1 is LNHNV and CDR2 is YYDKDF (reference sequence).

As for this clone: This same CDR3 is encoded by further DNA sequences in the sample. CDR3 region: CASSLGGYEQYF. CDR3 nucleotide sequence: TGTGCCAGCAGTTTGGGGGGCTACGAGCAGTACTTC. This rearrangement joins TRBV28 to TRBJ2-7, with D possibly TRBD2 on 6 matching bases. V lost 3 bases and J lost 3, with 6 bases in between. Germline V gene lookup returns CDR1 MDHEN and CDR2 SYDVKM. This CDR3 contains 12 residues.

This chain connects TRBV5-1 to TRBJ2-7; 7 bases fit TRBD1. The trim removed 3 bases at V and 2 bases at J, leaving 5 bases unmatched. The CDR3 totals 14 residues. Germline V gives CDR1 SGHRS, CDR2 YFSETQ. In DNA, the CDR3 is TGCGCCAGCAGCTCTGACGGACAGGCCTACGAGCAGTACTTC. It specifies CASSSDGQAYEQYF.

CDR3 nucleotides: TGTGCCAGCAGATTGACGCATGATAGCAATCAGCCCCAGCATTTT. This encodes CASRLTHDSNQPQHF. The gene calls are TRBV6-1 and TRBJ1-5; D is unresolved. This CDR3 region has 15 residues. Germline V gene data show CDR1 as MNHNS and CDR2 as SASEGT. Trimming removed 6 bases from V and 0 bases from J, with 12 bases in between.

CDR3 nucleotides: TGTGCCAGCACCCTGACAGGGGTACAGCCCCAGCATTTT. Protein: CASTLTGVQPQHF. The V and J genes are TRBV2 and TRBJ1-5; 8 positions match TRBD1. CDR1 and CDR2 (germline): SNHLY, FYNNEI. V lost 7 bases, J lost 7 bases, and 6 bases stayed unmatched. The CDR3 runs to 13 residues.

The rearrangement joins TRBV5-1 to TRBJ2-7; the D call may be TRBD1 or TRBD2 (5 bases each). The ends were cut back, 5 bases at V and 11 bases at J, with 17 bases in the middle. Germline CDR1 SGHRS, CDR2 YFSETQ. The CDR3 totals 12 residues. CDR3 residues: CASSPGTFSKYF. CDR3 nucleotides: TGCGCCAGCAGTCCCGGGACCTTTAGCAAGTACTTC.

The chain combines TRBV5-1 with TRBJ2-2, with a tentative D call TRBD2 (5 bases). V gave up 4 bases and J gave up 5 bases, with 9 bases separating them. The CDR3 has 13 residues. CDR1 is SGHRS and CDR2 is YFSETQ in the germline V gene. DNA for the CDR3: TGCGCCAGCAGCCGAGCGGCGACCGGGGAGCTGTTTTTT. Translated: CASSRAATGELFF.

This clone was found once. The V and J genes are TRBV4-1 and TRBJ2-7; 7 bases are a match to TRBD2. J lost 0 bases, V lost 4 bases, and 6 bases had no gene match. The CDR3 consists of 15 residues. Per germline, CDR1 MGHRA and CDR2 YSYEKL. CDR3 DNA sequence: TGCGCCAGCAGCCGGACTAGTTTTATCTCCTACGAGCAGTACTTC. Its translation is CASSRTSFISYEQYF.

The rearrangement joins TRBV28 to TRBJ2-7; the match to TRBD1 covers 7 bases. V gave up 7 bases and J gave up 2 bases; unmatched junction bases: 8. In germline, CDR1 is MDHEN, CDR2 SYDVKM. The CDR3 sequence is 14 residues long. CDR3 DNA sequence: TGTGCCAGCACTTCTGGACAGGACCCCTACGAGCAGTACTTC. Translated: CASTSGQDPYEQYF.

This chain uses TRBV19 with TRBJ1-6; TRBD1 is a possible D gene (5 bases). Germline CDR1 is LNHDA and CDR2 is SQIVND (reference sequence). The CDR3 runs to 15 residues. Trimming took 8 bases from V and 10 from J, leaving 21 bases between them. The CDR3: CASAKDGRVGSPLHF. As DNA, the CDR3 is TGTGCCAGTGCCAAGGACGGCAGGGTTGGCTCACCCCTCCACTTT.

CDR3 protein: CAITGENTGELFF. The DNA of the CDR3 is TGTGCCATTACAGGGGAGAACACCGGGGAGCTGTTTTTT. The chain links TRBV10-3 to TRBJ2-2, with 7 bases fitting TRBD1. This CDR3 contains 13 residues. V dropped 9 bases and J dropped 1; count of bases not matched to a gene: 2. Germline V gene sequence: CDR1 ENHRY, CDR2 SYGVKD.

The CDR3 protein is CASSYSAGNSGNTIYF. The CDR3 DNA reads TGTGCCAGCAGTTACTCGGCAGGAAACTCTGGAAACACCATATATTTT. This rearrangement joins TRBV6-5 to TRBJ1-3; D ambiguous. V was shortened by 0 bases and J by 0 bases, with 9 bases between the two germline ends. Germline CDR1 MNHEY, CDR2 SVGAGI. This CDR3 spans 16 amino acids.

The chain combines TRBV7-2 with TRBJ2-1; D is uncertain. CDR1 and CDR2 (germline): SGHTA, FQGNSA. CDR3 size: 15 residues. The V end was cut by 3 bases, the J end by 0 bases, with 9 bases between. In DNA form, the CDR3 reads TGTGCCAGCAGCTTTAGTCTTAGCTCCTACAATGAGCAGTTCTTC. Its translation: CASSFSLSSYNEQFF.